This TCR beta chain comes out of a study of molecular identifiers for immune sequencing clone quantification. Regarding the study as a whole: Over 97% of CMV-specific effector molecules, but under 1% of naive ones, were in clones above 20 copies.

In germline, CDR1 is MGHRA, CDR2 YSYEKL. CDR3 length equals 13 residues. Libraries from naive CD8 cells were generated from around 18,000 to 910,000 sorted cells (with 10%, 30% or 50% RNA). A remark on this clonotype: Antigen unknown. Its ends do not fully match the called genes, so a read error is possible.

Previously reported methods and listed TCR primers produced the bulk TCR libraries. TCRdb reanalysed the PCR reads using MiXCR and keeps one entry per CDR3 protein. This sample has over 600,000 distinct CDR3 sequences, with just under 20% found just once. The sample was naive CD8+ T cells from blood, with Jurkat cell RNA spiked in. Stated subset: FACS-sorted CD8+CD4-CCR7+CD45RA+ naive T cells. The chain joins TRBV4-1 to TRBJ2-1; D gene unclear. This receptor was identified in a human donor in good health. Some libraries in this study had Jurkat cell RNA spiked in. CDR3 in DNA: TGCGCCAGCAGCCCCCCTATGGTGAATGAGCAGCTCTTC. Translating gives CASSPPMVNEQLF.